The TCR beta chain under discussion was sequenced for a study of control samples from healthy donors and cancer patients. TCRdb keeps only in-frame clones here, not all; method: immunoSEQ multiplex PCR. The data contain around 230,000 clones, roughly 94% of them singletons. Germline loops: CDR1 MDHEN, CDR2 SYDVKM. The CDR3 has 15 residues. Trimming cost V 2 bases and J 5 bases, with 10 bases left between them. Sequencing used blood. J is TRBJ1-6 and V is TRBV28, with D unclear. This TCR was sampled from a man in his fifties or sixties in good health. CDR3 protein: CASSLAGWDNSPLHF. The CDR3, as DNA: TGTGCCAGCAGTTTAGCGGGTTGGGATAATTCACCCCTCCACTTT.